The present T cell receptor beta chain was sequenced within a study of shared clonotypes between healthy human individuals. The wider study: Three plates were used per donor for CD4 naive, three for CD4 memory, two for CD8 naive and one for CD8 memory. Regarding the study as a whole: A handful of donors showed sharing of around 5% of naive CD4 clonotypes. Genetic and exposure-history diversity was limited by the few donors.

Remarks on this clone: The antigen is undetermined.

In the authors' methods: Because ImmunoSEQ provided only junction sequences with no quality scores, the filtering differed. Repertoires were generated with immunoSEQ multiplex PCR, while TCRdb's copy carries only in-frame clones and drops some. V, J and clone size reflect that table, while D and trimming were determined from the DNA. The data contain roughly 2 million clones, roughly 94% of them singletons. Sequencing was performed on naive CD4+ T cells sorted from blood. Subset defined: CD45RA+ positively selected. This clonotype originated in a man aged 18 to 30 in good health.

In DNA, the CDR3 is TGCAGCGTTTTCAGCACAGGGGAAGCTTTCTTT. Encoded protein: CSVFSTGEAFF. V and J are TRBV29-1 and TRBJ1-1; a weak D match, TRBD1 (6 bases). This CDR3 has 11 amino acids. Trimming took off 5 bases at V and 8 bases at J, with 12 bases between the two ends. Per the germline V gene, CDR1 is SQVTM and CDR2 is ANQGSEA.